This TCR beta chain appears in the sequencing data of a study of a mutant IDH1 vaccine in newly diagnosed glioma. Study in general: The patients were given eight vaccinations, one each in weeks 1, 3, 5, 7, 11, 15, 19 and 23. With temozolomide cycles, or 4-6 weeks after radiotherapy alone, vaccination was started.

Time point given: week 11, during vaccination. Every vaccination contained 300 ug of the mutant IDH1 20-mer peptide and was paired with topical imiquimod. Profiling relied on immunoSEQ multiplex PCR, and the TCRdb table lists in-frame clones only, not all of them. The sample includes under 55,000 clones, roughly nine tenths of them seen just once. Whole-study findings and limits: Immune responses arising from the vaccine appeared in about 93% of patients. Among top peripheral T cell clonotypes, changes seemed unrelated to pseudoprogression.

With respect to this clone: Its antigen is not known.

CDR3 length: 13 amino acids. Germline V lookup: CDR1 LGHNT, CDR2 FRNRAP. Trimming took off 4 bases at V and 7 bases at J, with 11 bases between the two ends. This receptor was obtained from a man between 45 and 60 years old with glioma. The rearrangement uses TRBV12-5 and TRBJ2-1; unclear D gene. The specimen was PBMCs, collected from a glioma patient whose treatment included an IDH1 peptide vaccine. CDR3 DNA sequence: TGTGCTAGTGGTTCCAACGTCGGTAATGAGCAGTTCTTC. It yields the protein CASGSNVGNEQFF.